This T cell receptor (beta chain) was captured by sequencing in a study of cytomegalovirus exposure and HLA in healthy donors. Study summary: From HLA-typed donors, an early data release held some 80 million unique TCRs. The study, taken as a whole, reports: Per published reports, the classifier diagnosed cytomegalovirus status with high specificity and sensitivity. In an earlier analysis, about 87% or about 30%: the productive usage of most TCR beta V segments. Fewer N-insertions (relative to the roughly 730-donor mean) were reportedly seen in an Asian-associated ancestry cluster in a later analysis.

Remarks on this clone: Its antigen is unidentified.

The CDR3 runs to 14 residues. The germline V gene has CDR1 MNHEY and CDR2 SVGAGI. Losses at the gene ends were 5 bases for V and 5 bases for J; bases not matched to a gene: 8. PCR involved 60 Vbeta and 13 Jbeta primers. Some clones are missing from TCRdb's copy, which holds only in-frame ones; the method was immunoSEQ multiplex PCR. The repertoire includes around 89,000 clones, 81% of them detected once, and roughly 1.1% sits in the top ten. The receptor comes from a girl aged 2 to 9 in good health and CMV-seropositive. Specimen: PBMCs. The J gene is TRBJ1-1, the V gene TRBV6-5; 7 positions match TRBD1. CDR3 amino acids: CASSGNRGGTEAFF. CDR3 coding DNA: TGTGCCAGCAGTGGGAACAGGGGTGGGACTGAAGCTTTCTTT.